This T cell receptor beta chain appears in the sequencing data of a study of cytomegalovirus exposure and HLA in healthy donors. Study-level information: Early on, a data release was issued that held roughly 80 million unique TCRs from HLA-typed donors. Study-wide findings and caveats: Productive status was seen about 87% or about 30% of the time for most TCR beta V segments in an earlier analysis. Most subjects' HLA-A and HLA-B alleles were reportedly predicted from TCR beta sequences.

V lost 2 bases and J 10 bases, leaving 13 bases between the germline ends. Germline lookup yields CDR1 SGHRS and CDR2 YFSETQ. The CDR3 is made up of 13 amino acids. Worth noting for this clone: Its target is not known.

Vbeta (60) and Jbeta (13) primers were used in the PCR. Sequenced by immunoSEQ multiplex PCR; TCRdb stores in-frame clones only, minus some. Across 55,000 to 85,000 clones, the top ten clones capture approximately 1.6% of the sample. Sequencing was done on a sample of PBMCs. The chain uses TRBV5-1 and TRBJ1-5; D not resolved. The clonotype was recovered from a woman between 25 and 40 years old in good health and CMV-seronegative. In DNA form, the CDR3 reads TGCGCCAGCAGCTTCCTCGGTTTCGGTCCCCAGCATTTT. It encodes CASSFLGFGPQHF.